This T cell receptor beta chain was recorded in a study of T-cell reconstitution after alpha-beta-depleted transplantation in children. Whole-study findings and limits: Some patients' high day-60 TCRbeta diversity was attributed to recipient cells surviving conditioning. T-cell counts and diversity at one year post-transplant came mainly from newly produced T cells.

Note on this clonotype: Antigen specificity is unknown.

This CDR3 spans 13 amino acids. CDR1 and CDR2 (germline): SGHRS, YFSETQ. V was shortened by 4 bases and J by 8 bases, with 15 bases between the two germline ends. A TCRbeta library incorporating unique molecular identifiers was prepared. One entry per CDR3 protein, called by TCRdb with MiXCR from the PCR reads. The sample holds some 100,000 distinct CDR3 sequences, around 15% seen once. The sample was PBMCs, mostly from graft donor cells, taken 180 days after TCRalphabeta/CD19-depleted stem cell transplant. The receptor was isolated from a male patient aged 2-10 years who had a stem cell transplant for acute lymphoblastic leukemia, so the T cells may come from the graft donor. V is TRBV5-1 and J is TRBJ1-2, with D hard to call. CDR3: CASSPGWGVGYTF. In DNA, the CDR3 is TGCGCCAGCAGCCCGGGGTGGGGTGTCGGCTACACCTTC.